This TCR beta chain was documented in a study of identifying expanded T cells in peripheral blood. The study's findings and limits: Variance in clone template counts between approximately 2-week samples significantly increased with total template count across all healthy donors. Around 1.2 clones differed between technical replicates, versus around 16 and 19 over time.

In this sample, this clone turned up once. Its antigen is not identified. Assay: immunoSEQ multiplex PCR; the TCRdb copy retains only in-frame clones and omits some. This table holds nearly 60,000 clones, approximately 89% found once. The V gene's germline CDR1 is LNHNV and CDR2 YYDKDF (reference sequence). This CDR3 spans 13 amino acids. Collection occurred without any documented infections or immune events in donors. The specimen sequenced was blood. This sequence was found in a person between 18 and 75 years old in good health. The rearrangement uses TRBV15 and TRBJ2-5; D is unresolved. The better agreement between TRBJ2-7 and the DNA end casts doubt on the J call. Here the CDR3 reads CATSRDPAYEQYF. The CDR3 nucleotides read TGTGCCACCAGCAGAGATCCTGCCTACGAGCAGTACTTC.